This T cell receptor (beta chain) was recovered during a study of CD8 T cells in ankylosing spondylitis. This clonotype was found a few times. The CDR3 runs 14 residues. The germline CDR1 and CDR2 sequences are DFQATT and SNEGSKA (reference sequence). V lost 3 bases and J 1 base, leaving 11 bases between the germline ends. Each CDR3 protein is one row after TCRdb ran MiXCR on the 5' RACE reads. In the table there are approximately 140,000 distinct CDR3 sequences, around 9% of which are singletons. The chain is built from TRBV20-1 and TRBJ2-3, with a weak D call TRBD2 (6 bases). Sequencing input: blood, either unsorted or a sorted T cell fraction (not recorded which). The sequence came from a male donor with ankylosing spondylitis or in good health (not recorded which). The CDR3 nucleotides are TGCAGTGCTAGGGGGGGAGGAGGCACAGATACGCAGTATTTT. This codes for CSARGGGGTDTQYF.